This TCR beta chain stems from a study of glioma-infiltrating T cells. TCR alpha and beta CDR3 regions were amplified from RNA using iRepertoire nested multiplex PCR. One-step reverse transcription and amplification started from approximately 100-400 ng of tissue mRNA or PBMC total RNA. TCRdb re-derived calls from the multiplex PCR reads in MiXCR, one entry per CDR3 protein. The sample contains roughly 190,000 distinct CDR3 sequences, over 30% of which appear only once. Findings and limits, study-wide: Tissue-blood divergence was below expectation in non-neoplastic patients, above in gliomas. CDR3 overlap between tissue and blood was very small.

In this sample, this clonotype turned up many times. The antigen is unknown. Trimming at V came to 1 base and at J to 6 bases, leaving 12 bases not matched to a gene. The CDR3 sequence is 17 residues long. Germline assignment: CDR1 LGHNA and CDR2 YNFKEQ. This rearrangement joins TRBV4-2 to TRBJ2-3; 8 bases map to TRBD2. The receptor was derived from a human donor with low-grade glioma or glioblastoma, undergoing nonglioma brain surgery, or in good health (not recorded which). Specimen: glioma tissue, nonneoplastic brain tissue, or PBMCs (not recorded which). The CDR3 sequence is CASSQVYGTSGGDTQYF. Written as DNA, the CDR3 is TGTGCCAGCAGCCAAGTTTATGGCACTAGCGGAGGTGATACGCAGTATTTT.